The next 4 T cell receptor beta chains were all read from a single sample in a study of blood T cell repertoires in COVID-19 (dated by TCRdb to 2020 to 2021). The library was built by means of the immunoSEQ multiplex PCR assay. In TCRdb, the immuneACCESS table is reduced to in-frame sequences with V and J assigned. These tables do not hold every clone; where another copy was compared, an unresolved V gene accounts for under half, and the others remain unexplained. The table for this sample lists tens of thousands of clones; roughly 87% of them were counted only once. The top ten constitute roughly 3.1% of the sample. Sequencing was done on a sample of peripheral blood. The receptors here all came from a woman aged 45-59 years with active or convalescent COVID-19.

The CDR3 nucleotides read TGCGCCAGCAGTCCACGGACAGGACATCAGCCCCAGCATTTT. This translates into CASSPRTGHQPQHF. The chain employs TRBV23-1 and TRBJ1-5; the match to TRBD1 covers 7 bases. TRBV23-1 is identified as an open reading frame with a role that is uncertain. The CDR3 is 14 amino acids. The trim removed 4 bases at V and 5 bases at J, leaving 5 bases unmatched.

The chain links TRBV2 to TRBJ2-5; 8 bases align to TRBD2. There are 14 residues in the CDR3. The V gene end was trimmed by 6 bases and the J gene end by 0 bases; junction bases not matched to a gene: 3. Germline CDR1 and CDR2: SNHLY and FYNNEI. CDR3 nucleotides: TGTGCCAGCAGGCGGGGGGCGTACCAAGAGACCCAGTACTTC. Translation: CASRRGAYQETQYF.

J is TRBJ1-4 and V is TRBV12-3 or TRBV12-4; D unresolved. Trimming took 1 base from V and 8 from J, leaving 8 bases between them. The CDR3 sequence is 13 residues long. This CDR3 is CASSLGPREKLFF. The CDR3 nucleotides are TGTGCCAGCAGTTTAGGCCCCAGGGAAAAACTGTTTTTT.

There are a few counts of this clone. This sequence joins TRBV4-3 and TRBJ1-1; no definite D call. The CDR3 contains 14 residues. V lost 0 bases to trimming and J lost 11 bases, with 16 bases between them. Germline lookup yields CDR1 LGHNA and CDR2 YSLEER. CDR3 bases: TGCGCCAGCAGCCAAGATTTAATCCGGAGTGAGGCTTTCTTT. It codes for CASSQDLIRSEAFF.